Listed below are T cell receptor beta chains from one sample, sequenced in a study of cytomegalovirus exposure and HLA in healthy donors. Clones were sequenced by immunoSEQ multiplex PCR, and TCRdb holds only the in-frame ones, with some missing. The table includes a few hundred thousand clones, roughly 88% detected once. The material sequenced was PBMCs. The receptor set was obtained from a woman aged 25 to 39 in good health and CMV-seropositive. Both conserved end residues are part of each CDR3. A D gene is named only where the DNA matches it firmly. Size is stated for part of the rows, as once, few or many counts, or as a class when the clone is expanded.

D	size	V	J	DNA	CDR3
-	-	TRBV5-4	TRBJ2-3	TGTGCCAGCAGCTCCGGAGGGGCAGATACGCAGTATTTT	CASSSGGADTQYF
-	-	TRBV27	TRBJ2-7	TGTGCCAGCAGTCCGGGGAACTACGAGCAGTACTTC	CASSPGNYEQYF
TRBD1	-	TRBV7-2	TRBJ1-5	TGTGCCAGCAGTCGACAGGGTAACAATCAGCCCCAGCATTTT	CASSRQGNNQPQHF
-	-	TRBV5-1	TRBJ1-1	TGCGCCAGCAGACCGGAGCTCAGAAGTGAAGCTTTCTTT	CASRPELRSEAFF
TRBD2	-	TRBV7-2	TRBJ2-5	TGTGCCAGCAGCTTAGTCCTAGCGGCCCGTGAGACCCAGTACTTC	CASSLVLAARETQYF
TRBD1	-	TRBV30	TRBJ2-1	TGTGCCTGGAGTACTACCGGGACAGGGGGCTATGAGCAGTTCTTC	CAWSTTGTGGYEQFF
-	once	TRBV25-1	TRBJ2-1	TGTGCCAGCAGTGGACTAGTGGATGAGCAGTTCTTC	CASSGLVDEQFF
-	-	TRBV5-1	TRBJ2-1	TGCGCCAGCTCCCCCTTAGCGGAGCCTTACAATGAGCAGTTCTTC	CASSPLAEPYNEQFF
-	-	TRBV5-1	TRBJ1-1	TGCGCCAGCAGCTTGGAAGGGGTCACTGAAGCTTTCTTT	CASSLEGVTEAFF
-	-	TRBV15	TRBJ2-7	TGTGCCACCAGCAGAGAAGTCACCTACGAGCAGTACTTC	CATSREVTYEQYF
TRBD1	few	TRBV11-3	TRBJ2-7	TGTGCCAGCAGCGCCTTAACAGGGGTTGGGTACGAGCAGTACTTC	CASSALTGVGYEQYF
TRBD2	few	TRBV28	TRBJ2-7	TGTGCCAGCAGTTTAGGGCAGACTAGCAAGCAGTACTTC	CASSLGQTSKQYF
TRBD1	-	TRBV10-3	TRBJ1-2	TGTGCCATCAGAGTGACAGGGTCCGGCTACACCTTC	CAIRVTGSGYTF
-	-	TRBV5-1	TRBJ1-1	TGCGCCAGCAGCATCGGAAGTACTGAAGCTTTCTTT	CASSIGSTEAFF
TRBD1	-	TRBV6-5	TRBJ1-1	TGTGCCAGCAGTTACTCTGGGACAGAGACTGAAGCTTTCTTT	CASSYSGTETEAFF
-	-	TRBV28	TRBJ1-5	TGTGCCAGCAGTTTAATTTTTAGTCGGGGGGCGAGCAATCAGCCCCAGCATTTT	CASSLIFSRGASNQPQHF
-	few	TRBV30	TRBJ1-3	TGTGCCTGGAGGCGGGGGGCTGACTCTGGAAACACCATATATTTT	CAWRRGADSGNTIYF
-	-	TRBV27	TRBJ1-1	TGTGCCAGCAGTCCGGACCGGGACTTCGGAGACACTGAAGCTTTCTTT	CASSPDRDFGDTEAFF
TRBD1	-	TRBV28	TRBJ1-5	TGTGCCAGCAGCCGGACAGGCGCCCGCCAGCCCCAGCATTTT	CASSRTGARQPQHF
-	medium-sized	TRBV27	TRBJ2-5	TGTGCCAGCAGTTTGGACAGCCCGACAAAGTCAGAGACCCAGTACTTC	CASSLDSPTKSETQYF
TRBD2	-	TRBV5-1	TRBJ2-1	TGCGCCAGCAGCTTGGGGGCGGGAGGTGGCTACAATGAGCAGTTCTTC	CASSLGAGGGYNEQFF
TRBD2	-	TRBV19	TRBJ2-7	TGTGCCAGTAGTATCAAGGCTAGCGGATACGAGCAGTACTTC	CASSIKASGYEQYF
-	-	TRBV6-1	TRBJ2-3	TGTGCCAGCAGTGAAGCAGCCCCTACCTCCACAGATACGCAGTATTTT	CASSEAAPTSTDTQYF
-	few	TRBV6-5	TRBJ1-1	TGTGCCAGCAGGGCTCGGGGTGGGAATGAAGCTTTCTTT	CASRARGGNEAFF
TRBD2	-	TRBV5-1	TRBJ2-7	TGCGCCAGCCACCCTATCCCCGGGAGGGACCACGAGCAGTACTTC	CASHPIPGRDHEQYF
-	-	TRBV2	TRBJ2-7	TGTGCCAGCAGAATAGCGGACGAGCAGTACTTC	CASRIADEQYF
TRBD1	-	TRBV27	TRBJ1-1	TGTGCCAGCAGGAATACAGGGGCGACTGAAGCTTTCTTT	CASRNTGATEAFF
-	-	TRBV9	TRBJ2-2	TGTGCCAGCAGCGTATCAGCGAACACCGGGGAGCTGTTTTTT	CASSVSANTGELFF
-	-	TRBV6-5	TRBJ1-1	TGTGCCAGCAGTTCCACGTTGAACACTGAAGCTTTCTTT	CASSSTLNTEAFF
TRBD1	-	TRBV4-3	TRBJ2-7	TGCGCCAGCAGCCAAGCAACAGGGGGCTTCGAGCAGTACTTC	CASSQATGGFEQYF
TRBD1	-	TRBV6-5	TRBJ2-5	TGTGCCAGCAGTTACACCCGACAGGGGATTTCGGAGACCCAGTACTTC	CASSYTRQGISETQYF
TRBD1	-	TRBV19	TRBJ1-2	TGTGCCAGTAGCAATGCCGGGACAGGGGGCGGCTACACCTTC	CASSNAGTGGGYTF
-	-	TRBV9	TRBJ1-1	TGTGCCAGCAGCGTAGAAGTTAACACTGAAGCTTTCTTT	CASSVEVNTEAFF
-	-	TRBV27	TRBJ2-5	TGTGCCAGCAGTTTATCGGGACCCCTGTACCAAGAGACCCAGTACTTC	CASSLSGPLYQETQYF
-	-	TRBV5-4	TRBJ2-5	TGTGCCAGCACCTCGGCTCTCGACGGGGGAGAGACCCAGTACTTC	CASTSALDGGETQYF
-	-	TRBV30	TRBJ1-1	TGTGCCTGGGGGGAATCGGTGAACACTGAAGCTTTCTTT	CAWGESVNTEAFF
-	-	TRBV28	TRBJ2-3	TGTGCCAGCAGCGGTCTAGCATCAGATACGCAGTATTTT	CASSGLASDTQYF
-	-	TRBV28	TRBJ2-7	TGTGCCAGCAGTTTCGACAGTTCCTACGAGCAGTACTTC	CASSFDSSYEQYF
TRBD1	-	TRBV18	TRBJ2-3	TGTGCCAGCTCACCCGGGACAGCAGGCTCAGATACGCAGTATTTT	CASSPGTAGSDTQYF
-	once	TRBV28	TRBJ1-2	TGTGCCAGCCGTACAGGGAACTATGGCTACACCTTC	CASRTGNYGYTF
-	-	TRBV7-8	TRBJ1-2	TGTGCCAGCAGCTTAGCCTCACAGATTGGAGCCTATGGCTACACCTTC	CASSLASQIGAYGYTF
-	-	TRBV4-1	TRBJ2-3	TGCGCCAGCAGCCAGTTGCCCGGTATGCCCACAGATACGCAGTATTTT	CASSQLPGMPTDTQYF
-	-	TRBV6-1	TRBJ1-2	TGTGCCAGCAGCAACAACCAGGAGGTCGATGGCTACACCTTC	CASSNNQEVDGYTF
-	once	TRBV6-5	TRBJ2-1	TGTGCCAGCACCGCGGGGCCCTACCATGAGCAGTTCTTC	CASTAGPYHEQFF
TRBD1	-	TRBV5-5	TRBJ2-6	TGTGCCAGCAGCGTCGGGACAGGCAGGATGGGGGCCAACGTCCTGACTTTC	CASSVGTGRMGANVLTF
-	-	TRBV4-1	TRBJ1-2	TGCGCCAGCAGCCAAGATCTGGGACGGGTTCGCTACACCTTC	CASSQDLGRVRYTF
-	few	TRBV6-1	TRBJ2-4	TGTGCCAGCAGTGAAGTAGCACAGATAGCCAAAAACATTCAGTACTTC	CASSEVAQIAKNIQYF
-	-	TRBV2	TRBJ2-2	TGTGCCAGCAGTGAACAAGACACCGGGGAGCTGTTTTTT	CASSEQDTGELFF
-	-	TRBV5-4	TRBJ2-3	TGTGCCAGCAGCAATAAACAGGACGGTAGCAATCAGCCCCAGTATTTT	CASSNKQDGSNQPQYF
TRBD2	-	TRBV27	TRBJ2-3	TGTGCCAGCAGCCGGACTAGCGGGAACACAGATACGCAGTATTTT	CASSRTSGNTDTQYF
TRBD1	-	TRBV2	TRBJ2-7	TGTGCCAGCAGCCCCGGGACAGAATCAGTCTACGAGCAGTACTTC	CASSPGTESVYEQYF
-	-	TRBV30	TRBJ1-2	TGTGCCTGGATTACAGGGAGCGGTGATTATGGCTACACCTTC	CAWITGSGDYGYTF
-	-	TRBV6-5	TRBJ2-7	TGTGCCAGCAGTGGAGGACAGCTCTACGAGCAGTACTTC	CASSGGQLYEQYF